The present entry profiles one T cell receptor beta chain with its context. This specimen comes from a study of blood T cell repertoires in COVID-19. CDR3 length: 16 amino acids. V lost 0 bases and J lost 6, with 15 bases in between. CDR1 is SGDLS and CDR2 is YYNGEE in the germline V gene. In the original analysis: Estimation of nucleated cell counts relied on the amplification of reference gene primers. The table came from immunoSEQ multiplex PCR; TCRdb's copy has only in-frame clones and leaves some out. V and J calls and clone size are copied from that table; D and trimming were computed from the DNA. The data contain around 190,000 clones, roughly 80% of them singletons.

The material sequenced was peripheral blood. The chain carries TRBV9 and TRBJ2-2, with a possible D match to TRBD2 (6 bases). The clonotype originates from a man aged 55 to 70 with acute or convalescent COVID-19. The CDR3 sequence is CASSVAGDGRAGELFF. CDR3 coding DNA: TGTGCCAGCAGCGTAGCGGGAGATGGTAGGGCCGGGGAGCTGTTTTTT.